The 19 T cell receptor beta chains presented below share a single source sample, sequenced in a study of cytomegalovirus exposure and HLA in healthy donors (dated by TCRdb to 2016 to 2017). The method was the immunoSEQ multiplex PCR assay. For the multiplex PCR, a mixture combining 60 forward primers for TCR Vbeta segments and 13 reverse primers for TCR Jbeta segments was used. The immuneACCESS repertoire file appears here via TCRdb, limited to in-frame rearrangements. These files lack a portion of the clones; in checked studies, under half of the deficit traces to unresolved V genes, and the cause of the others is not known. In this sample the table shows roughly 140,000 clones, about 79% of which occur a single time. Clones ranked in the top ten supply approximately 0.66% of the sample. The source material was PBMCs. The receptors stem from a male donor in good health and CMV-seronegative.

The chain recombines TRBV7-9 with TRBJ2-2; D remains unclear. CDR1 is SEHNR, CDR2 FQNEAQ, per germline (reference sequence). The CDR3 extends over 13 amino acids. The germline V and J ends were trimmed by 2 bases and 4 bases, with 5 bases remaining between them. The CDR3 protein is CASSLTITGELFF. CDR3 DNA sequence: TGTGCCAGCAGCTTAACAATCACCGGGGAGCTGTTTTTT. The full variable domain, with the rest looked up from reference TRBV7-9 and TRBJ2-2, is DTGVSQNPRHKITKRGQNVTFRCDPISEHNRLYWYRQTLGQGPEFLTYFQNEAQLEKSRLLSDRFSAERPKGSFSTLEIQRTEQGDSAMYLCASSLTITGELFFGEGSRLTVL.

This sequence joins TRBV11-3 and TRBJ2-1; D remains unclear. The length of the CDR3 is 12 residues. The germline V gene encodes CDR1 SGHNT and CDR2 YENEEA. The germline V and J ends were trimmed by 5 bases and 6 bases, with 8 bases remaining between them. CDR3 nucleotides: TGTGCCAGCAGCGTTACTACCAATGAGCAGTTCTTC. Amino acid sequence: CASSVTTNEQFF.

This clone was observed once. The chain has TRBV7-8 and TRBJ2-3; TRBD2 matches 10 bases. The CDR3 has 17 amino acids. The trim removed 4 bases at V and 2 bases at J, leaving 9 bases unmatched. Germline-derived CDR1 and CDR2 are SGHVS and FQNEAQ. Here the CDR3 DNA reads TGTGCCAGCAGCTGGGGGCCAGCGGGGGGGACCACAGATACGCAGTATTTT. Amino acid sequence: CASSWGPAGGTTDTQYF.

CDR3 sequence reads: CASSLDLPGAGGNTIYF. The CDR3 nucleotides are TGTGCCAGCAGCTTAGACTTACCAGGGGCAGGTGGAAACACCATATATTTT. The V gene is TRBV7-6, the J gene TRBJ1-3, with a tentative D call TRBD1 (6 bases). The germline CDR1 and CDR2 sequences are SGHVS and FNYEAQ. This CDR3 is built from 17 residues. Trimming pared 1 base from V and 3 bases from J, leaving 16 bases between.

This clone has more than one count but fewer than ten. The rearrangement joins TRBV7-6 to TRBJ1-1, with D perhaps TRBD1 (5 bases). Germline assignment: CDR1 SGHVS and CDR2 FNYEAQ. The V end lost 5 bases, the J end lost 0 bases, and 13 bases lay between the germline ends. The CDR3 covers 15 residues. This CDR3 is CASSPLGGLNTEAFF. In DNA, the CDR3 is TGTGCCAGCAGCCCTCTCGGGGGGTTGAACACTGAAGCTTTCTTT.

The chain carries TRBV12-5 and TRBJ2-2, with D possibly being TRBD1 (6 bases). Germline CDR1 reads LGHNT; CDR2 reads FRNRAP. Trimming left V 3 bases short and J 3 bases short, with 11 bases between. CDR3 length equals 15 residues. CDR3 loop: CASGLGSGDTGELFF. CDR3 DNA: TGTGCTAGTGGTTTAGGTTCAGGGGACACCGGGGAGCTGTTTTTT.

This sequence joins TRBV13 and TRBJ1-3; no definite D call. Trimming stripped 1 base from V and 4 bases from J, with 11 bases between. CDR1 and CDR2 (germline): PRHDT, FYEKMQ (reference sequence). The CDR3 runs 15 residues. CDR3 residues: CASSLVQAQGNTIYF. For the CDR3, the DNA is TGTGCCAGCAGCTTAGTTCAGGCCCAAGGAAACACCATATATTTT.

The genes are TRBV4-3 and TRBJ2-6; D ambiguous. CDR1 is LGHNA, CDR2 YSLEER, per germline. The CDR3 is made up of 16 amino acids. Deletions cut 0 bases from V and 1 base from J, with 7 bases between. CDR3 residues: CASSQEEQSGANVLTF. The CDR3 DNA sequence: TGCGCCAGCAGCCAAGAAGAACAATCTGGGGCCAACGTCCTGACTTTC.

This chain links TRBV9 with TRBJ1-2, with TRBD1 as a possible D gene (5 bases). Germline V gene sequence: CDR1 SGDLS, CDR2 YYNGEE. The CDR3 is 10 amino acids. V was trimmed by 7 bases and J by 6 bases, leaving 7 bases between them. CDR3 nucleotide sequence: TGTGCCAGCTCGGGGGATGGCTACACCTTC. Its protein is CASSGDGYTF.

CDR3 amino acids: CASSYRDRANTIYF. CDR3 sequence (DNA): TGTGCCAGCAGTTACCGGGACAGGGCGAACACCATATATTTT. V gene TRBV6-5 combines with J gene TRBJ1-3; 9 nucleotides match TRBD1. The CDR3 is made up of 14 amino acids. Germline values: CDR1 MNHEY, CDR2 SVGAGI. V was pared by 2 bases and J by 7 bases, with 3 bases of the junction left unmatched.

The V gene is TRBV19, the J gene TRBJ1-5; D not certain. V dropped 0 bases and J dropped 2 bases, with 17 bases sitting between them. Germline V lookup: CDR1 LNHDA, CDR2 SQIVND (reference sequence). The CDR3 extends over 18 amino acids. The CDR3 DNA reads TGTGCCAGTAGTATAGACTACCTACAACAACGGGGCAATCAGCCCCAGCATTTT. As protein: CASSIDYLQQRGNQPQHF.

The V gene is TRBV2, the J gene TRBJ2-1; a weak D match, TRBD1 (5 bases). CDR1 SNHLY and CDR2 FYNNEI come from the germline V gene. This CDR3 has 14 residues. With 9 bases removed from V and 5 bases from J, the gap between germline ends came to 17 bases. In DNA, the CDR3 is TGTGCCAGTTTAGTATCGGACACAGACAATGAGCAGTTCTTC. This sequence encodes CASLVSDTDNEQFF.

This clone was seen just once. The CDR3 protein is CASSLPTSGNYNEQFF. The CDR3 DNA is TGTGCCAGCAGCCTACCGACTAGCGGGAATTACAATGAGCAGTTCTTC. The chain carries TRBV5-4 and TRBJ2-1; 11 nucleotides align to TRBD2. Germline CDR1 and CDR2: SGHNT and YYREEE (reference sequence). The trim removed 4 bases at V and 4 bases at J, leaving 7 bases unmatched. The CDR3 is 16 amino acids.

V gene TRBV5-1 combines with J gene TRBJ2-2; D may be TRBD1 (5 bases). Trimming cost V 4 bases and J 0 bases, with 10 bases left between them. The CDR3 sequence is 15 residues long. Germline V gene lookup returns CDR1 SGHRS and CDR2 YFSETQ. CDR3 sequence (DNA): TGCGCCAGCAGCCCCGGACACGCGAACACCGGGGAGCTGTTTTTT. This codes for CASSPGHANTGELFF.

The V call is TRBV4-2, the J call TRBJ2-1; possible D gene TRBD2, 5 bases. CDR3 size: 16 residues. With 1 base removed from V and 3 bases from J, the gap between germline ends came to 13 bases. Germline values: CDR1 LGHNA, CDR2 YNFKEQ. CDR3 sequence: CASSQGLFPFYNEQFF. DNA for the CDR3: TGTGCCAGCAGCCAAGGACTATTCCCCTTCTACAATGAGCAGTTCTTC.

J is TRBJ1-1 and V is TRBV30; tentatively, D is TRBD1 (6 bases). Germline CDR1 reads GTSNPN; CDR2 reads SVGIG (reference sequence). There are 13 residues in the CDR3. V dropped 0 bases and J dropped 4 bases, with 9 bases sitting between them. The CDR3, as DNA: TGTGCCTGGAGTGTCGCGGACAGCACTGAAGCTTTCTTT. It is translated as CAWSVADSTEAFF. The full variable domain, rest sourced from reference TRBV30 and TRBJ1-1, is SQTIHQWPATLVQPVGSPLSLECTVEGTSNPNLYWYRQAAGRGLQLLFYSVGIGQISSEVPQNLSASRPQDRQFILSSKKLLLSDSGFYLCAWSVADSTEAFFGQGTRLTVV.

The chain joins TRBV14 to TRBJ1-1; D is unresolved. Germline V gives CDR1 SGHDN, CDR2 FVKESK. The CDR3 consists of 11 residues. The V end lost 4 bases, the J end lost 7 bases, and 7 bases lay between the germline ends. CDR3 protein: CASSRHIEAFF. The CDR3 coding sequence is TGTGCCAGCAGCCGGCACATTGAAGCTTTCTTT.

This clone was detected only a few times. The rearrangement uses TRBV18 and TRBJ2-7; TRBD1 might be the D (6 bases). V was cut by 3 bases and J by 3 bases, with 12 bases left in between. The CDR3 has 14 amino acids. In germline, CDR1 is KGHSH, CDR2 LQKENI. CDR3 coding DNA: TGTGCCAGCTCACCCGACAGGTCGAACTACGAGCAGTACTTC. Its protein product is CASSPDRSNYEQYF.

The rearrangement links TRBV7-3 to TRBJ2-1, with D tentatively TRBD2 (5 bases). The CDR3 covers 13 residues. In germline, CDR1 is SGHTA, CDR2 FQGTGA. Between the trimmed V and J ends, which lost 5 bases and 10 bases, there was a span of 15 bases. The CDR3 region is CASSAGLLGEQFF. The CDR3 DNA reads TGTGCCAGCAGCGCGGGTCTCCTTGGCGAGCAGTTCTTC.